This T cell receptor (beta chain) was sequenced in a study of technical replicates of blood from several donors. This clone was recorded once. Sequenced by immunoSEQ multiplex PCR; TCRdb stores in-frame clones only, minus some. The sample records 70,000 to 85,000 clones, 95% being singletons. This CDR3 comprises 12 residues. V dropped 3 bases and J dropped 4 bases, with 7 bases sitting between them. The germline gives CDR1 MDHEN, CDR2 SYDVKM. The chain employs TRBV28 and TRBJ2-7; unclear D gene. Sequencing was performed on T cells isolated from PBMCs. This TCR was sampled from a human donor in good health. In nucleotides, the CDR3 is TGTGCCAGCAGTTTCCCTATGTACGAGCAGTACTTC. Translation gives CASSFPMYEQYF.